Following are 22 T cell receptor beta chains from one sample sequenced in a study of blood T cell repertoires in COVID-19. The table came from immunoSEQ multiplex PCR; TCRdb's copy has only in-frame clones and leaves some out. The sample gives 230,000 or so clones, roughly 89% of which show up once; about 2.1% is in the top ten. Sequencing was performed on peripheral blood. The receptors come from a woman between 55 and 75 years old with COVID-19, enrolled during active disease.

The J gene is TRBJ2-1, the V gene TRBV18, with 7 bases identical to TRBD2. The CDR3 runs to 16 residues. Unmatched junction bases numbered 11, after V lost 3 bases and J lost 6 bases. Germline values: CDR1 KGHSH, CDR2 LQKENI. CDR3 sequence: CASSPNVVTGGNEQFF. The CDR3 coding sequence is TGTGCCAGCTCACCTAATGTTGTCACGGGGGGCAATGAGCAGTTCTTC.

The rearrangement uses TRBV6-5 and TRBJ2-1; TRBD1 matches at 11 bases. Germline assignment: CDR1 MNHEY and CDR2 SVGAGI. The junction had 4 bases not matched to a gene; V was cut back by 0 bases and J by 9 bases. The CDR3 length is 15 residues. The chain's CDR3 is CASSYSPGTGGEQFF. CDR3 nucleotide sequence: TGTGCCAGCAGTTACTCGCCCGGGACAGGGGGTGAGCAGTTCTTC.

The rearrangement links TRBV10-3 to TRBJ2-5, with a possible D match to TRBD1 (6 bases). The CDR3 consists of 14 residues. Trimming left V 5 bases short and J 2 bases short, with 12 bases between. CDR1 is ENHRY, CDR2 SYGVKD, per germline. This CDR3 reads CAISSRQAQETQYF. The CDR3 nucleotides read TGTGCCATCAGTAGTAGACAGGCTCAAGAGACCCAGTACTTC.

The genes are TRBV19 and TRBJ1-6; 7 nucleotides agree with TRBD1. The CDR3 runs 14 residues. CDR1 and CDR2 from the germline V gene are LNHDA and SQIVND (reference sequence). V trimming: 2 bases; J trimming: 8 bases; junction bases outside the gene matches: 3. The CDR3, as DNA: TGTGCCAGTAGTATAACAGGGGCGGATTCACCCCTCCACTTT. Translating gives CASSITGADSPLHF.

This chain connects TRBV27 to TRBJ1-6, with 9 bases lining up with TRBD1. CDR3 length equals 16 residues. Looked up from germline, CDR1 is MNHEY and CDR2 is SMNVEV (reference sequence). With V trimmed by 1 base and J by 6 bases, 4 bases remained unmatched. The CDR3 reads CASSLYGTGTNSPLHF. Written as DNA, the CDR3 is TGTGCCAGCAGTTTATATGGGACAGGGACTAATTCACCCCTCCACTTT.

This clone was seen just once. This chain uses TRBV5-6 with TRBJ1-2, with 10 bases identical to TRBD1. Germline CDR1 is SGHDT and CDR2 is YYEEEE. The CDR3 has 16 amino acids. With V trimmed by 0 bases and J by 8 bases, 10 bases remained unmatched. CDR3 amino acids: CASSLVGQGVLGGYTF. CDR3 sequence (DNA): TGTGCCAGCAGCTTGGTTGGACAGGGGGTATTGGGCGGCTACACCTTC.

The chain's CDR3 is CASSQGYGPQHF. CDR3 DNA sequence: TGTGCCAGCAGCCAAGGTTACGGGCCCCAGCATTTT. This chain joins TRBV3-1 (or the pseudogene TRBV3-2) and TRBJ1-5; D gene unclear. Trimming removed 1 base from V and 9 bases from J, with 7 bases in between. Per the germline V gene, CDR1 is LGHDT and CDR2 is YNNKEL (reference sequence). CDR3 size: 12 residues.

The rearrangement joins TRBV14 to TRBJ2-5; D is perhaps TRBD1 (5 bases). The CDR3 consists of 18 residues. Germline V gives CDR1 SGHDN, CDR2 FVKESK. V was clipped by 1 base and J by 5 bases, with 23 bases between them. The CDR3 DNA follows: TGTGCCAGCAGCCAAGCCCTTCAGGGTTGGGCAAGTCGGGAGACCCAGTACTTC. Amino acids: CASSQALQGWASRETQYF.

The rearrangement links TRBV7-9 to TRBJ1-4; perhaps TRBD1 as D (6 bases). The CDR3 runs 12 residues. The germline gives CDR1 SEHNR, CDR2 FQNEAQ (reference sequence). Trimming shortened V by 5 bases and J by 11 bases, and 12 bases separated the two germline ends. In nucleotides, the CDR3 is TGTGCCAGCAGCCGGAACAGGGACAAACTGTTTTTT. As protein: CASSRNRDKLFF.

This sequence joins TRBV5-1 and TRBJ1-2, with D possibly TRBD1 on 5 matching bases. The CDR3 contains 13 residues. From germline, CDR1 is SGHRS and CDR2 YFSETQ. V shed 0 bases and J shed 6 bases, with 9 bases lying between them. CDR3 loop: CASSLGQNNGYTF. CDR3 bases: TGCGCCAGCAGCTTGGGACAGAATAATGGCTACACCTTC.

V gene TRBV4-3 combines with J gene TRBJ1-4, with D unresolved. The CDR3 length is 12 residues. Germline V CDR1 and CDR2: LGHNA, YSLEER. V was pared by 3 bases and J by 11 bases, with 10 bases between. CDR3: CASSQDFGKLFF. CDR3 in DNA: TGCGCCAGCAGCCAGGACTTCGGGAAACTGTTTTTT.

The chain is built from TRBV27 and TRBJ2-7; 7 positions match TRBD1. V shed 4 bases, J shed 3 bases, and the junction held 6 bases outside the gene matches. Germline V gene sequence: CDR1 MNHEY, CDR2 SMNVEV (reference sequence). The CDR3 has 14 amino acids. CDR3 loop: CASSSRQGNYEQYF. The CDR3 DNA reads as TGTGCCAGCAGTTCCCGACAGGGCAACTACGAGCAGTACTTC.

The chain has TRBV5-1 and TRBJ1-2; 8 positions agree with TRBD1. Looked up from germline, CDR1 is SGHRS and CDR2 is YFSETQ. The CDR3 loop spans 13 amino acids. J lost 6 bases, V lost 4 bases, and 5 bases had no gene match. The CDR3 DNA sequence: TGCGCCAGCAGCCGGGGGACAGGCGATGGCTACACCTTC. It specifies CASSRGTGDGYTF. Looking up the rest from reference TRBV5-1 and TRBJ1-2 gives the full variable domain: KAGVTQTPRYLIKTRGQQVTLSCSPISGHRSVSWYQQTPGQGLQFLFEYFSETQRNKGNFPGRFSGRQFSNSRSEMNVSTLELGDSALYLCASSRGTGDGYTFGSGTRLTVV.

For the CDR3, the DNA is TGCGCCAGCAGCTTGGATAATGGAAACACCATATATTTT. It specifies CASSLDNGNTIYF. The chain is built from TRBV5-1 and TRBJ1-3; D call uncertain. The ends were cut back, 0 bases at V and 3 bases at J, with 4 bases in the middle. The CDR3 spans 13 residues. CDR1 and CDR2 (germline): SGHRS, YFSETQ.

V gene TRBV3-1 (or the pseudogene TRBV3-2) combines with J gene TRBJ1-6; tentatively, D is TRBD1 (5 bases). Between the trimmed V and J ends, which lost 0 bases and 2 bases, there was a span of 11 bases. CDR1 is LGHDT and CDR2 is YNNKEL in the germline V gene (reference sequence). The length of the CDR3 is 17 residues. The CDR3 protein is CASSQDQTGPYNSPLHF. The CDR3 region has the DNA TGTGCCAGCAGCCAAGATCAAACAGGCCCCTATAATTCACCCCTCCACTTT.

This chain links TRBV19 with TRBJ1-1, with TRBD1 matching 8 bases. Germline V gives CDR1 LNHDA, CDR2 SQIVND (reference sequence). The ends lost 8 bases at V and 1 base at J; junction bases unmatched: 3. The CDR3 runs 13 residues. Here the CDR3 DNA reads TGTGCCAGTCAAACAGGGGGGAACACTGAAGCTTTCTTT. It specifies CASQTGGNTEAFF. Together with reference TRBV19 and TRBJ1-1, the CDR3 gives the full variable domain: DGGITQSPKYLFRKEGQNVTLSCEQNLNHDAMYWYRQDPGQGLRLIYYSQIVNDFQKGDIAEGYSVSREKKESFPLTVTSAQKNPTAFYLCASQTGGNTEAFFGQGTRLTVV.

The chain is built from TRBV6-6 and TRBJ1-2; D is unresolved. V shed 6 bases and J shed 1 base, with 3 bases lying between them. The CDR3 loop spans 11 amino acids. Germline-derived CDR1 and CDR2 are MNHNY and SVGAGI (reference sequence). CDR3 nucleotides: TGTGCCAGCAGGCGTAACTATGGCTACACCTTC. This encodes CASRRNYGYTF.

The chain joins TRBV15 to TRBJ1-5; D is perhaps TRBD1 (5 bases). Trimming cost V 0 bases and J 4 bases, with 7 bases left between them. The germline V gene has CDR1 LNHNV and CDR2 YYDKDF (reference sequence). The CDR3 is made up of 14 amino acids. CDR3 protein: CATSREQGNQPQHF. The CDR3 DNA follows: TGTGCCACCAGCAGAGAGCAGGGAAATCAGCCCCAGCATTTT. Full variable domain (outside the CDR3, taken from reference TRBV15 and TRBJ1-5): DAMVIQNPRYQVTQFGKPVTLSCSQTLNHNVMYWYQQKSSQAPKLLFHYYDKDFNNEADTPDNFQSRRPNTSFCFLDIRSPGLGDTAMYLCATSREQGNQPQHFGDGTRLSIL.

This clone has more than one count but fewer than ten. The chain employs TRBV5-4 and TRBJ1-4, with 7 bases matching TRBD1. The CDR3 has 14 amino acids. V was clipped by 3 bases and J by 6 bases; unmatched bases: 5. Germline V CDR1 and CDR2: SGHNT, YYREEE (reference sequence). The CDR3 reads CASSSFDRDEKLFF. The CDR3 coding sequence is TGTGCCAGCAGCTCTTTCGACAGGGATGAAAAACTGTTTTTT.

The chain couples TRBV4-3 to TRBJ1-6; possible D gene TRBD1, 5 bases. Trimming pared 0 bases from V and 11 bases from J, leaving 11 bases between. Germline V gene sequence: CDR1 LGHNA, CDR2 YSLEER. The CDR3 length is 14 residues. CDR3 in DNA: TGCGCCAGCAGCCAAGATATTCAGGGCGCACCCCTCCACTTT. Protein product: CASSQDIQGAPLHF.

The chain carries TRBV7-9 and TRBJ1-5; 8 nucleotides line up with TRBD1. Trimming at V came to 8 bases and at J to 4 bases, leaving 7 bases not matched to a gene. CDR1 and CDR2 (germline): SEHNR, FQNEAQ (reference sequence). This CDR3 has 14 residues. The DNA for the CDR3 is TGTGCCAGCGGAGCAGGGGGCTGGAATCAGCCCCAGCATTTT. This encodes CASGAGGWNQPQHF.

This clone was detected only a few times. This rearrangement joins TRBV5-1 to TRBJ1-5, with D perhaps matching TRBD1 (5 bases). V was clipped by 1 base and J by 3 bases, with 8 bases between them. Germline V gives CDR1 SGHRS, CDR2 YFSETQ. This CDR3 contains 14 residues. CDR3 sequence reads: CASSLTGDNQPQHF. CDR3 bases: TGCGCCAGCAGCTTGACGGGGGACAATCAGCCCCAGCATTTT. Based on the CDR3 plus reference TRBV5-1 and TRBJ1-5, the full variable domain is KAGVTQTPRYLIKTRGQQVTLSCSPISGHRSVSWYQQTPGQGLQFLFEYFSETQRNKGNFPGRFSGRQFSNSRSEMNVSTLELGDSALYLCASSLTGDNQPQHFGDGTRLSIL.